These 10 T cell receptor beta chains were sequenced from one sample in a study of beta chain features in type 1 diabetes. Every bit of the isolated RNA underwent reverse transcription, so sequencing read expressed TCRB transcripts. The table came from immunoSEQ multiplex PCR; TCRdb's copy has only in-frame clones and leaves some out. The sample contains 860,000 or so clones, roughly 15% of which appear only once. Material: naive CD4+ T cells from blood. These receptor sequences come from a woman aged 18-35 years in good health.

Only a few counts were recorded for this clone. The rearrangement links TRBV28 to TRBJ1-6; 11 positions match TRBD1. V shed 2 bases, J shed 8 bases, and the junction held 5 bases outside the gene matches. The CDR3 is 16 amino acids. Germline V gene data show CDR1 as MDHEN and CDR2 as SYDVKM. This chain's CDR3 is CASSLGGDRGYSPLHF. In nucleotides, the CDR3 is TGTGCCAGCAGTTTAGGCGGGGACAGGGGGTATTCACCCCTCCACTTT.

This clone was seen only a few times. Other DNA variants within this sample encode the same CDR3. The chain joins TRBV7-2 to TRBJ2-7; D possibly corresponds to TRBD1 (6 bases). This CDR3 spans 13 amino acids. The germline V gene has CDR1 SGHTA and CDR2 FQGNSA. Between the trimmed V and J ends, which lost 2 bases and 3 bases, there was a span of 8 bases. The CDR3 sequence is CASSLNRVYEQYF. The CDR3 region has the DNA TGTGCCAGCAGCTTAAACAGGGTCTACGAGCAGTACTTC.

In this sample, this clone turned up a few times. The CDR3 is CASSLYRPANTGELFF. DNA for the CDR3: TGTGCCAGCAGCCTGTACAGACCCGCGAACACCGGGGAGCTGTTTTTT. The J gene is TRBJ2-2, the V gene TRBV7-8; no definite D call. Per the germline V gene, CDR1 is SGHVS and CDR2 is FQNEAQ. V lost 5 bases and J 0 bases, leaving 13 bases between the germline ends. CDR3 length: 16 amino acids.

This clone was seen a few times. The chain is built from TRBV19 and TRBJ2-1; 12 bases are shared with TRBD2. CDR3 length: 16 amino acids. After removal of 4 bases from V and 3 bases from J, the junction contained 4 bases not matched to a gene. Germline V gives CDR1 LNHDA, CDR2 SQIVND (reference sequence). CDR3 DNA: TGTGCCAGTAGTACCCTGACTAGCGGGGGCTACAATGAGCAGTTCTTC. Protein: CASSTLTSGGYNEQFF.

This clone was seen more than once but under ten times. V is TRBV10-3 and J is TRBJ1-4; the D gene is possibly TRBD1 (5 bases). V was cut by 0 bases and J by 4 bases, with 15 bases left in between. CDR3 length: 17 amino acids. Germline CDR1 and CDR2: ENHRY and SYGVKD. The CDR3 spells CAISESLPGTHNEKLFF. DNA for the CDR3: TGTGCCATCAGTGAGTCCCTTCCCGGGACTCATAATGAAAAACTGTTTTTT.

The chain recombines TRBV9 with TRBJ2-2; D is possibly TRBD1 (6 bases). Trimming took 5 bases from V and 8 from J, leaving 16 bases between them. The CDR3 covers 14 residues. Germline values: CDR1 SGDLS, CDR2 YYNGEE. The CDR3 DNA sequence: TGTGCCAGCAGAGCTACAGGGTTTTCGGGGGAGCTGTTTTTT. It specifies CASRATGFSGELFF.

The sample holds a few counts of this clone. Other DNA sequences in this sample translate to the same CDR3. The chain employs TRBV18 and TRBJ2-7, with no clear D. The CDR3 runs to 13 residues. Trimming took off 3 bases at V and 1 base at J, with 7 bases between the two ends. Germline V gene sequence: CDR1 KGHSH, CDR2 LQKENI. The CDR3 nucleotides are TGTGCCAGCTCACCCCCAGGATCCTACGAGCAGTACTTC. Amino acids: CASSPPGSYEQYF.

This chain joins TRBV4-3 and TRBJ2-1; 7 bases align to TRBD2. Looked up from germline, CDR1 is LGHNA and CDR2 is YSLEER. This CDR3 has 17 residues. The V segment lost 5 bases and the J segment 2 bases; nucleotides outside the gene matches: 12. This CDR3 is CASSRESGVFPYNEQFF. CDR3 coding DNA: TGCGCCAGCAGCAGAGAAAGCGGGGTCTTCCCCTACAATGAGCAGTTCTTC.

V gene TRBV18 combines with J gene TRBJ2-1, with D maybe TRBD1 (6 bases). There are 15 residues in the CDR3. V lost 5 bases to trimming and J lost 8 bases, with 19 bases between them. Germline loops: CDR1 KGHSH, CDR2 LQKENI. CDR3 DNA: TGTGCCAGCTCAAGCACAGGGAGTAAAGGGGATGAGCAGTTCTTC. It is translated as CASSSTGSKGDEQFF.

The chain combines TRBV18 with TRBJ2-5; possibly TRBD2 for D (5 bases). Germline CDR1 is KGHSH and CDR2 is LQKENI. V lost 3 bases, J lost 4 bases, and 12 bases lay in between. This CDR3 spans 14 amino acids. CDR3: CASSPLGEGETQYF. Written as DNA, the CDR3 is TGTGCCAGCTCACCCCTCGGGGAAGGAGAGACCCAGTACTTC.